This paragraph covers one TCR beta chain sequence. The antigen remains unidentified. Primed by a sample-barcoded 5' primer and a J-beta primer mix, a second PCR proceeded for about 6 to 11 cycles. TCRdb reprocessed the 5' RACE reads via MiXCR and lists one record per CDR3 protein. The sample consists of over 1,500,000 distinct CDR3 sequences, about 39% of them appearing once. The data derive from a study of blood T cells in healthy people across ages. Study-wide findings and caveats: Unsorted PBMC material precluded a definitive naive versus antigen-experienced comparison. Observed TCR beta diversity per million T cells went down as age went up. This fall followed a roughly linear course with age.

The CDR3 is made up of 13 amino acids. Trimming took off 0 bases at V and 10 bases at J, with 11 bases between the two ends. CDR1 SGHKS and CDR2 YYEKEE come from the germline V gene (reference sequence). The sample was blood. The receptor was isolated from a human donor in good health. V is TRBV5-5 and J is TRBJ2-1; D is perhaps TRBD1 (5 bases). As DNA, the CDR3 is TGTGCCAGCAGCTTGGTAGGGGCCGAGGAGCAGTTCTTC. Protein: CASSLVGAEEQFF.